What follows are 30 T cell receptor beta chains derived from one specimen sequenced in a study of T cells in localized non-small cell lung cancer. Generated by immunoSEQ multiplex PCR, the TCRdb table keeps only in-frame clones and is missing some. The sample contains 2,000 or so clones, around 41% of which appear only once. The sequences come from lung tumor tissue, collected before any cancer treatment. The receptors were gathered from a female donor of 60 years or more with stage I lung adenocarcinoma.

A note on this clone: No conserved phenylalanine or tryptophan is present at the end of the CDR3, so a read error is the likely explanation. The DNA is omitted, as the CDR3 cannot be located on it reliably, and the CDR3 follows TCRdb's listing. The genes are TRBV6-1 and TRBJ1-1. The CDR3 has 14 amino acids, counting both end residues. CDR1 and CDR2 (germline): MNHNS, SASEGT. The CDR3: CASSEARGGLNWEG.

Within the sample, this clone is medium-sized. This chain links TRBV7-6 with TRBJ1-6; maybe TRBD1 (5 bases). CDR1 is SGHVS and CDR2 is FNYEAQ in the germline V gene. Trimming removed 1 base at V and 9 bases at J, with 13 bases between. This CDR3 has 15 residues. Here the CDR3 reads CASSLDGTSGSPLHF. The CDR3 DNA reads TGTGCCAGCAGCTTAGATGGGACCTCGGGTTCACCCCTCCACTTT.

This clone was picked up a small number of times. The rearrangement uses TRBV6-8 and TRBJ2-5; 13 bases are a match to TRBD2. Germline-derived CDR1 and CDR2 are MNHGY and SAAAGT. CDR3 length: 15 residues. With V trimmed by 6 bases and J by 5 bases, 6 bases remained unmatched. CDR3 protein: CASRTSGGGRETQYF. Here the CDR3 DNA reads TGTGCCAGCAGAACTAGCGGGGGGGGTAGGGAGACCCAGTACTTC.

The rearrangement links TRBV27 to TRBJ2-7; 9 bases align to TRBD2. The CDR3 has 19 amino acids. Germline CDR1 and CDR2: MNHEY and SMNVEV (reference sequence). The ends lost 5 bases at V and 0 bases at J; junction bases unmatched: 17. The CDR3 loop reads CASSPFWRGGLISSYEQYF. CDR3 nucleotides: TGTGCCAGCAGTCCCTTCTGGCGGGGGGGCCTCATATCCTCCTACGAGCAGTACTTC.

The chain employs TRBV9 and TRBJ1-1, with TRBD1 as a possible D gene (6 bases). From germline, CDR1 is SGDLS and CDR2 YYNGEE. The CDR3 consists of 13 residues. Trimming shortened V by 6 bases and J by 6 bases, and 15 bases separated the two germline ends. CDR3 nucleotide sequence: TGTGCCAGCACCAAGGACAGAACCCCTGAAGCTTTCTTT. It encodes CASTKDRTPEAFF.

By sample fraction, this clone is medium-sized. V usage is TRBV11-3 and J usage is TRBJ1-4; TRBD1 matches at 7 bases. The V gene end was trimmed by 3 bases and the J gene end by 5 bases; junction bases not matched to a gene: 3. This CDR3 contains 14 residues. The germline CDR1 and CDR2 sequences are SGHNT and YENEEA. The CDR3: CASSLDRLNEKLFF. Here the CDR3 DNA reads TGTGCCAGCAGCTTGGACAGGCTGAATGAAAAACTGTTTTTT.

This clone turned up a few times. The V gene is TRBV28, the J gene TRBJ1-2, with D perhaps TRBD1 (5 bases). Germline lookup yields CDR1 MDHEN and CDR2 SYDVKM. Trimming stripped 10 bases from V and 4 bases from J, with 22 bases between. The CDR3 has 15 amino acids. DNA for the CDR3: TGTGCCACCGATTTCGCGGGCGGGGCCTTCTATGGCTACACCTTC. Protein: CATDFAGGAFYGYTF.

The gene calls are TRBV28 and TRBJ1-2; 7 nucleotides agree with TRBD1. There are 12 residues in the CDR3. Trimming removed 10 bases from V and 4 bases from J; junction bases left unmatched: 6. Germline lookup yields CDR1 MDHEN and CDR2 SYDVKM. The CDR3 loop reads CAISGGSYGYTF. CDR3 nucleotides: TGTGCCATTTCAGGGGGTTCCTATGGCTACACCTTC.

The sample holds a few counts of this clone. This rearrangement joins TRBV2 to TRBJ1-2; D is ambiguous. Trimming took 7 bases from V and 2 from J, leaving 17 bases between them. The germline gives CDR1 SNHLY, CDR2 FYNNEI. This CDR3 comprises 15 residues. CDR3 DNA: TGTGCCAGCACCCTAACGTTGGTCCGGAACTATGGCTACACCTTC. Amino acids: CASTLTLVRNYGYTF.

This chain connects TRBV12-5 to TRBJ1-2; no definite D call. Trimming took off 6 bases at V and 3 bases at J, with 14 bases between the two ends. The CDR3 totals 14 residues. CDR1 LGHNT and CDR2 FRNRAP come from the germline V gene. As DNA, the CDR3 is TGTGCTAGTGGCCGACCCTCGGAGGACTATGGCTACACCTTC. Translated, it gives CASGRPSEDYGYTF.

This clone was seen more than once but under ten times. The chain couples TRBV11-3 to TRBJ1-1; 7 nucleotides match TRBD1. Germline V gene data show CDR1 as SGHNT and CDR2 as YENEEA. Germline trimming cut 5 bases from V and 6 bases from J; bases unmatched to any gene: 9. The length of the CDR3 is 14 residues. The CDR3 DNA is TGTGCCAGCAGCCGCGCGACAGGGATCCCTGAAGCTTTCTTT. As protein: CASSRATGIPEAFF.

The gene calls are TRBV19 and TRBJ2-3; 10 bases map to TRBD2. The CDR3 spans 14 residues. The ends lost 3 bases at V and 7 bases at J; junction bases unmatched: 4. Germline lookup yields CDR1 LNHDA and CDR2 SQIVND (reference sequence). The CDR3 loop reads CASSMSGGAYTQYF. CDR3 nucleotides: TGTGCCAGTAGTATGAGCGGGGGGGCCTATACGCAGTATTTT.

This clone was seen a single time. The chain has TRBV19 and TRBJ1-4; D is ambiguous. The CDR3 has 15 residues. The germline V gene encodes CDR1 LNHDA and CDR2 SQIVND (reference sequence). V lost 7 bases and J lost 5, with 17 bases in between. The CDR3 here is CASTRGRVGNEKLFF. The CDR3 DNA reads TGTGCCAGTACCCGTGGGAGGGTCGGCAATGAAAAACTGTTTTTT.

This chain joins TRBV18 and TRBJ2-7, with 12 bases matching TRBD1. This CDR3 has 15 residues. From germline, CDR1 is KGHSH and CDR2 LQKENI. V trimming: 2 bases; J trimming: 7 bases; junction bases outside the gene matches: 6. The CDR3 region has the DNA TGTGCCAGCTCACCAGCGGGACAGGGGGCGAGAGAGCAGTACGTC. It specifies CASSPAGQGAREQYV.

This clone was seen more than once but under ten times. The V and J genes are TRBV28 and TRBJ2-1; TRBD1 matches at 7 bases. Germline CDR1 reads MDHEN; CDR2 reads SYDVKM. This CDR3 comprises 19 residues. With V trimmed by 2 bases and J by 0 bases, 13 bases remained unmatched. The CDR3 nucleotides read TGTGCCAGCAGTTTAAGCCAGGGGGTTCTGAGATACTCCTACAATGAGCAGTTCTTC. Protein sequence: CASSLSQGVLRYSYNEQFF.

The chain joins TRBV25-1 to TRBJ1-2; a possible D gene is TRBD1 (5 bases). Germline loops: CDR1 MGHDK, CDR2 SYGVNS. With 2 bases removed from V and 1 base from J, the gap between germline ends came to 11 bases. The CDR3 has 15 residues. The chain's CDR3 is CASSEDGGINYGYTF. CDR3 nucleotides: TGTGCCAGCAGTGAAGACGGGGGTATTAACTATGGCTACACCTTC.

The chain is built from TRBV29-1 and TRBJ1-3, with a possible D match to TRBD1 (6 bases). V was cut by 3 bases and J by 2 bases, with 11 bases left in between. The length of the CDR3 is 14 residues. The germline CDR1 and CDR2 sequences are SQVTM and ANQGSEA. The CDR3 loop is CSVDRAGAGNTIYF. DNA of the CDR3: TGCAGCGTTGATAGGGCAGGGGCTGGAAACACCATATATTTT.

This chain uses TRBV28 with TRBJ2-3; 10 nucleotides match TRBD2. Germline CDR1 reads MDHEN; CDR2 reads SYDVKM. CDR3 length equals 16 residues. The trim removed 4 bases at V and 2 bases at J, leaving 6 bases unmatched. In DNA, the CDR3 is TGTGCCAGCAGTTCGTGGACTAGCGGTCCCACAGATACGCAGTATTTT. It yields the protein CASSSWTSGPTDTQYF.

CDR3 residues: CASSPSGQESGELFF. CDR3 sequence (DNA): TGTGCCAGCAGCCCCTCGGGACAGGAGTCCGGGGAGCTGTTTTTT. The chain carries TRBV7-5 and TRBJ2-2; no check of the table's D call, TRBD1, against the DNA was made. TRBV7-5 is listed as a pseudogene. The length of the CDR3 is 15 residues.

The DNA of the CDR3 is TGTGCCAGCAGCGCACGGTCCAACCCCCACTACGAGCAGTACTTC. This sequence encodes CASSARSNPHYEQYF. The genes are TRBV11-3 and TRBJ2-7; D gene uncertain. Looked up from germline, CDR1 is SGHNT and CDR2 is YENEEA. The CDR3 totals 15 residues. Trimming left V 5 bases short and J 3 bases short, with 17 bases between.

The chain recombines TRBV28 with TRBJ2-7; 7 nucleotides match TRBD2. Losses at the gene ends were 11 bases for V and 0 bases for J; bases not matched to a gene: 7. Germline V CDR1 and CDR2: MDHEN, SYDVKM. CDR3 size: 13 residues. The CDR3 is CASGTGGSYEQYV. The CDR3 region has the DNA TGTGCCTCGGGGACGGGGGGCTCCTACGAGCAGTACGTC.

The chain carries TRBV28 and TRBJ2-7, with D hard to call. V dropped 4 bases and J dropped 3 bases, with 10 bases sitting between them. The CDR3 length is 13 residues. Germline loops: CDR1 MDHEN, CDR2 SYDVKM. CDR3 nucleotide sequence: TGTGCCAGCAGTTCGATAAAGGGCTACGAGCAGTACGTC. Its protein is CASSSIKGYEQYV.

Judged by abundance, this clone is medium-sized. V and J are TRBV11-3 and TRBJ1-1; tentatively, D is TRBD1 (6 bases). The CDR3 extends over 14 amino acids. Per germline, CDR1 SGHNT and CDR2 YENEEA. V lost 5 bases and J lost 1, with 11 bases in between. Here the CDR3 reads CASSPRTENTEAFF. CDR3 nucleotide sequence: TGTGCCAGCAGCCCCCGGACAGAGAACACTGAAGCTTTCTTT.

In its sample, this clone is medium-sized (0.01 to 0.1%). A read error may produce the germline difference seen at one junction end. V is TRBV6-8 and J is TRBJ1-6; 8 bases are a match to TRBD1. Germline CDR1 and CDR2: MNHGY and SAAAGT. The CDR3 extends over 15 amino acids. In DNA, the CDR3 is TGTGCCAGCAGTGACTCGACAGGGGATAATTCACCCCTCCACTTT. Its protein is CASSDSTGDNSPLHF.

This clone turned up a few times. The chain has TRBV9 and TRBJ1-2; 7 bases agree with TRBD1. Germline V gene data show CDR1 as SGDLS and CDR2 as YYNGEE. The CDR3 is made up of 13 amino acids. Unmatched junction bases numbered 7, after V lost 3 bases and J lost 8 bases. The chain's CDR3 is CASSAGQSEGYTF. CDR3 coding DNA: TGTGCCAGCAGCGCGGGACAGTCCGAAGGCTACACCTTC.

This clone was seen only once. CDR3 amino acids: CARGMGQVGIQYF. The CDR3 DNA follows: TGTGCCAGGGGAATGGGACAGGTAGGGATCCAGTACTTC. The V gene is TRBV19, the J gene TRBJ2-5; 8 nucleotides align to TRBD1. The CDR3 is 13 amino acids. The V segment lost 9 bases and the J segment 10 bases; nucleotides outside the gene matches: 13. CDR1 and CDR2 (germline): LNHDA, SQIVND (reference sequence).

This clone came up a few times. The V and J genes are TRBV6-8 and TRBJ2-2, with TRBD1 matching 9 bases. Germline V gene lookup returns CDR1 MNHGY and CDR2 SAAAGT. CDR3 length equals 17 residues. V lost 6 bases, J lost 5 bases, and 13 bases stayed unmatched. CDR3 nucleotide sequence: TGTGCCAGCAGAACCGGGACAGGGTTCCCACGTACCGGGGAGCTGTTTTTT. Its protein is CASRTGTGFPRTGELFF.

The chain employs TRBV19 and TRBJ1-5, with a tentative D call TRBD1 (6 bases). CDR3 length: 15 residues. The germline CDR1 and CDR2 sequences are LNHDA and SQIVND (reference sequence). V was pared by 1 base and J by 5 bases, with 12 bases between. This CDR3 is CASSIAPQGHQPQHF. In DNA form, the CDR3 reads TGTGCCAGTAGTATAGCCCCGCAGGGGCATCAGCCCCAGCATTTT.

The gene calls are TRBV11-3 and TRBJ2-3, with D possibly being TRBD2 (6 bases). This CDR3 comprises 14 residues. The germline V gene encodes CDR1 SGHNT and CDR2 YENEEA. Trimming pared 6 bases from V and 0 bases from J, leaving 10 bases between. CDR3 nucleotides: TGTGCCAGCAGTCCGGGGGAGAGCACAGATACGCAGTATTTT. It is translated as CASSPGESTDTQYF.

The sample holds a few counts of this clone. V usage is TRBV6-8 and J usage is TRBJ1-2; 7 bases fit TRBD1. V was clipped by 5 bases and J by 8 bases; unmatched bases: 14. The CDR3 is made up of 15 amino acids. The germline CDR1 and CDR2 sequences are MNHGY and SAAAGT. The CDR3 reads CASSVDAGQPYGYTF. CDR3 bases: TGTGCCAGCAGTGTTGATGCGGGACAGCCCTACGGCTACACCTTC.